This record concerns one T cell receptor beta chain sequence. TCRdb reprocessed the RACE reads with MiXCR, giving one entry per CDR3 protein. The sample shows about 120,000 distinct CDR3 sequences, approximately 13% of them seen only once. Time point indicated: patch test 1, 2 weeks after DPC sensitization. The sample's treatment: therapeutic diphenylcyclopropenone sensitization with weekly scalp DPC. Prior to application of each patch test, blood was drawn. This entry is derived from a study of human T cells and chemical hapten exposure. With 0 bases removed from V and 2 bases from J, the gap between germline ends came to 11 bases. The CDR3 extends over 16 amino acids. From germline, CDR1 is KGHSH and CDR2 LQKENI.

V and J are TRBV18 and TRBJ2-1; perhaps TRBD2 as D (7 bases). The sequence came from a man aged 18-30 years with alopecia areata. Some clones in this sample may be carry-over from other donors' samples. Sequences were derived from whole blood, sampled in connection with sensitization to the hapten diphenylcyclopropenone (DPC). The chain's CDR3 is CASSPPGGGPYNEQFF. For the CDR3, the DNA is TGTGCCAGCTCACCACCAGGGGGGGGCCCCTACAATGAGCAGTTCTTC. The entire variable domain, with the rest obtained from reference TRBV18 and TRBJ2-1, is as follows: NAGVMQNPRHLVRRRGQEARLRCSPMKGHSHVYWYRQLPEEGLKFMVYLQKENIIDESGMPKERFSAEFPKEGPSILRIQQVVRGDSAAYFCASSPPGGGPYNEQFFGPGTRLTVL.